Sequencing of this TCR beta chain was carried out in a study of blood T cell repertoires in COVID-19. In the study's own analysis: Reference gene primer amplification in the assay estimated nucleated cell counts. Using immunoSEQ multiplex PCR, the repertoire was profiled, and TCRdb retains in-frame clones only, with some absent. V, J and clone size are those of that table, while D and trimming were read from the DNA. The sample has around 60,000 clones, approximately 83% seen once. This CDR3 has 15 residues. CDR1 and CDR2 (germline): SGHDT, YYEEEE. Trimming took 4 bases from V and 3 from J; bases not matched to a gene: 2. Enrolled during active infection, Seattle patients were then followed longitudinally.

The source material was peripheral blood. This receptor was obtained from a man aged 50 to 60 with COVID-19, enrolled during active disease. The chain combines TRBV5-6 with TRBJ2-2, with TRBD1 identical over 11 bases. DNA for the CDR3: TGTGCCAGCAGCCCGGGACAGGGGGACACCGGGGAGCTGTTTTTT. Translating gives CASSPGQGDTGELFF.